This T cell receptor (beta chain) was recorded in a study of response to subunit inactivated influenza vaccine. Findings and limits, study-wide: Authors suggested that a seasonal influenza vaccination recruits few new T cells each time.

Each CDR3 protein gets one entry after TCRdb re-called the RT-PCR reads with MiXCR. The sample yields more than 700,000 distinct CDR3 sequences, over 20% seen once. Only a few counts were recorded for this clonotype. No antigen is known for it. CDR3 length: 13 residues. V was trimmed by 6 bases and J by 0 bases, leaving 10 bases between them. Germline V gene lookup returns CDR1 SGHRS and CDR2 YFSETQ. The specimen comprised PBMCs from blood, sampled roughly 5 days after vaccination. The origin of this receptor is a man aged 45-60 years who received an inactivated influenza vaccine. J is TRBJ2-7 and V is TRBV5-1, with TRBD1 as a possible D gene (6 bases). This chain's CDR3 is CASTGQRSYEQYF. CDR3 DNA: TGCGCCAGCACAGGACAGCGCTCCTACGAGCAGTACTTC.